What follows are 19 T cell receptor beta chains derived from one specimen sequenced in a study of CD8 T cells in ankylosing spondylitis. Findings and caveats of the study: Several highly homologous variants made up a TCR beta motif, and this motif appeared characteristic of ankylosing spondylitis blood.

TCRdb reprocessed the 5' RACE reads with MiXCR, giving one entry per CDR3 protein. Found here are roughly 700,000 distinct CDR3 sequences, 15% to 20% of them singletons; the top ten hold around 19%. For these receptors, no antigen is known. The sequencing sample was made of blood, either unsorted or a sorted T cell fraction (not recorded which). The receptors derive from a male donor with ankylosing spondylitis.

This chain links TRBV3-1 with TRBJ1-5; no definite D call. Germline CDR1 and CDR2: LGHDT and YNNKEL (reference sequence). V was cut by 2 bases and J by 7 bases, with 12 bases left in between. CDR3 length: 14 residues. CDR3 bases: TGTGCCAGCAGCCAATGGGGTGCGGGGCAGCCCCAGCATTTT. This translates into CASSQWGAGQPQHF.

This clonotype was picked up a small number of times. The chain employs TRBV5-1 and TRBJ1-1; D ambiguous. Looked up from germline, CDR1 is SGHRS and CDR2 is YFSETQ. Between the trimmed V and J ends, which lost 1 base and 1 base, there was a span of 8 bases. This CDR3 has 14 amino acids. CDR3 amino acids: CASSLHPANTEAFF. The DNA of the CDR3 is TGCGCCAGCAGCTTGCATCCGGCGAACACTGAAGCTTTCTTT. The full variable domain, rest sourced from reference TRBV5-1 and TRBJ1-1, is KAGVTQTPRYLIKTRGQQVTLSCSPISGHRSVSWYQQTPGQGLQFLFEYFSETQRNKGNFPGRFSGRQFSNSRSEMNVSTLELGDSALYLCASSLHPANTEAFFGQGTRLTVV.

This clonotype was detected many times. This chain connects TRBV29-1 to TRBJ1-1, with D possibly being TRBD1 (5 bases). Trimming removed 7 bases from V and 9 bases from J, with 18 bases in between. The germline gives CDR1 SQVTM, CDR2 ANQGSEA. The CDR3 consists of 12 residues. The CDR3 loop reads CSADSGSAKAFF. CDR3 nucleotides: TGCAGCGCCGATTCAGGGAGCGCAAAAGCTTTCTTT. Combining the CDR3 with reference TRBV29-1 and TRBJ1-1 gives the whole variable domain SAVISQKPSRDICQRGTSLTIQCQVDSQVTMMFWYRQQPGQSLTLIATANQGSEATYESGFVIDKFPISRPNLTFSTLTVSNMSPEDSSIYLCSADSGSAKAFFGQGTRLTVV.

This clonotype was observed at least ten times. This chain links TRBV6-1 with TRBJ2-1; D is ambiguous. The germline V gene encodes CDR1 MNHNS and CDR2 SASEGT. The CDR3 is 9 residues long. The CDR3 loop reads CSPTREQFF. The CDR3 region has the DNA TGTTCACCTACTCGGGAGCAGTTCTTC.

This clonotype was recorded many times. The genes are TRBV3-1 and TRBJ1-1, with D hard to call. CDR1 and CDR2 (germline): LGHDT, YNNKEL (reference sequence). V lost 0 bases and J 4 bases, leaving 6 bases between the germline ends. This CDR3 is 13 amino acids long. The CDR3 DNA reads as TGTGCCAGCAGCCAAGATCTGGCCACTGAAGCTTTCTTT. Translating it yields CASSQDLATEAFF.

This clonotype was recorded a few times. The chain links TRBV11-2 to TRBJ2-3; D may be TRBD1 (5 bases). Germline CDR1 reads SGHAT; CDR2 reads FQNNGV. This CDR3 spans 14 amino acids. The V gene lost 1 base and the J gene lost 4 bases, with 9 bases spanning the gap. The CDR3 DNA sequence: TGTGCCAGCAGCTTAGTGGGGCTCGCAGATACGCAGTATTTT. Protein sequence: CASSLVGLADTQYF.

This chain links TRBV21-1 with TRBJ2-5. TRBV21-1 is a listed pseudogene. This CDR3 is built from 12 residues. CDR3 in amino acids: CASIPRGETQYF. CDR3 DNA: TGTGCCAGCATCCCACGGGGTGAGACCCAGTACTTC.

V gene TRBV5-1 combines with J gene TRBJ2-1, with 15 nucleotides matching TRBD2. Germline CDR1 is SGHRS and CDR2 is YFSETQ. V shed 1 base, J shed 2 bases, and the junction held 7 bases outside the gene matches. This CDR3 comprises 19 residues. This CDR3 is CASSLRGLAGGPTYNEQFF. The CDR3 DNA follows: TGCGCCAGCAGCTTGAGGGGACTAGCGGGGGGACCCACCTACAATGAGCAGTTCTTC.

The chain uses TRBV4-2 and TRBJ2-7; D ambiguous. This CDR3 is built from 14 residues. The V and J ends lost 1 base and 1 base respectively, with 8 bases between them. CDR1 is LGHNA and CDR2 is YNFKEQ in the germline V gene. The CDR3: CASSQVDKSYEQYF. For the CDR3, the DNA is TGTGCCAGCAGCCAAGTCGACAAGTCCTACGAGCAGTACTTC.

This clonotype came up once. V is TRBV19 and J is TRBJ2-7; D might be TRBD1 or TRBD2, each matching 5 bases. This CDR3 spans 15 amino acids. CDR1 and CDR2 from the germline V gene are LNHDA and SQIVND (reference sequence). V was pared by 4 bases and J by 2 bases, with 15 bases between. CDR3 region: CASSNPGDAAYEQYF. The CDR3 nucleotides are TGTGCCAGTAGTAACCCTGGGGACGCGGCCTACGAGCAGTACTTC.

This clonotype was observed at least ten times. The J gene is TRBJ2-7, the V gene TRBV5-1, with D unresolved. Trimming pared 1 base from V and 3 bases from J, leaving 14 bases between. The CDR3 spans 15 residues. Germline V gene data show CDR1 as SGHRS and CDR2 as YFSETQ. CDR3 in DNA: TGCGCCAGCAGCTTGTTCGGAGTTGACAACTACGAGCAGTACTTC. It yields the protein CASSLFGVDNYEQYF. The whole variable domain, filled in from reference TRBV5-1 and TRBJ2-7, reads KAGVTQTPRYLIKTRGQQVTLSCSPISGHRSVSWYQQTPGQGLQFLFEYFSETQRNKGNFPGRFSGRQFSNSRSEMNVSTLELGDSALYLCASSLFGVDNYEQYFGPGTRLTVT.

Here the CDR3 DNA reads TGCGGAACACCAGGGAGCACAGATACGCAGTATTTT. It yields the protein CGTPGSTDTQYF. V gene TRBV20-1 combines with J gene TRBJ2-3; the D gene is possibly TRBD1 (5 bases). Germline V gene sequence: CDR1 DFQATT, CDR2 SNEGSKA (reference sequence). The CDR3 spans 12 residues.

The chain combines TRBV4-1 with TRBJ2-7, with D possibly TRBD2 on 5 matching bases. The CDR3 totals 16 residues. Germline CDR1 reads MGHRA; CDR2 reads YSYEKL. Trimming took off 0 bases at V and 0 bases at J, with 12 bases between the two ends. The CDR3 bases are TGCGCCAGCAGCCAAGATCAGCCTAGCCCCTCCTACGAGCAGTACTTC. It codes for CASSQDQPSPSYEQYF.

This sequence joins TRBV4-1 and TRBJ2-3; unclear D gene. The V end lost 4 bases, the J end lost 3 bases, and 17 bases lay between the germline ends. Per germline, CDR1 MGHRA and CDR2 YSYEKL. This CDR3 has 16 amino acids. The CDR3 here is CASSPPRASETDTQYF. CDR3 DNA sequence: TGCGCCAGCAGCCCCCCAAGGGCGAGTGAGACAGATACGCAGTATTTT.

This clonotype was seen more than once but under ten times. The chain recombines TRBV28 with TRBJ1-2; no clear D gene. The V gene's germline CDR1 is MDHEN and CDR2 SYDVKM. CDR3 length: 14 residues. Trimming left V 2 bases short and J 3 bases short, with 10 bases between. The CDR3 DNA sequence: TGTGCCAGCAGTTTAAGCGGGGAGGACTATGGCTACACCTTC. Its protein product is CASSLSGEDYGYTF.

This clonotype was seen a handful of times. The chain recombines TRBV27 with TRBJ2-7; D not resolved. The germline CDR1 and CDR2 sequences are MNHEY and SMNVEV (reference sequence). V shed 2 bases and J shed 7 bases, with 15 bases lying between them. The CDR3 contains 14 residues. The CDR3 DNA follows: TGTGCCAGCAGTTTAAATCCGACGGTAGGGGAGCAGTACTTC. This codes for CASSLNPTVGEQYF.

V usage is TRBV5-1 and J usage is TRBJ2-2, with 8 bases that match TRBD1. This CDR3 has 17 amino acids. Trimming removed 3 bases from V and 0 bases from J; junction bases left unmatched: 7. Germline V lookup: CDR1 SGHRS, CDR2 YFSETQ. This CDR3 is CASSSTQGATNTGELFF. The CDR3, as DNA: TGCGCCAGCAGCTCGACTCAGGGGGCGACGAACACCGGGGAGCTGTTTTTT.

This clonotype was observed a few times. The chain links TRBV20-1 to TRBJ1-2; TRBD1 aligns across 8 bases. Germline CDR1 and CDR2: DFQATT and SNEGSKA (reference sequence). The CDR3 sequence is 15 residues long. After removal of 0 bases from V and 1 base from J, the junction contained 4 bases not matched to a gene. The CDR3 loop reads CSARDRDRFNYGYTF. The CDR3 region has the DNA TGCAGTGCTAGAGATCGGGACAGGTTTAACTATGGCTACACCTTC.

This clonotype was counted only a few times. This sequence joins TRBV12-3 or TRBV12-4 and TRBJ2-5, with TRBD2 matching over 7 bases. V was pared by 3 bases and J by 1 base, with 5 bases of the junction left unmatched. CDR3 size: 15 residues. The CDR3 here is CASSFRGGGQETQYF. The CDR3 nucleotides are TGTGCCAGCAGTTTTCGTGGGGGGGGCCAAGAGACCCAGTACTTC.